Sequencing of this T cell receptor beta chain was carried out in a study of human T cells and chemical hapten exposure. TCRdb independently ran MiXCR on the RACE reads; one entry per CDR3 protein. The table lists some 150,000 distinct CDR3 sequences, about 12% of them singletons, with 1.4% in the top ten. V was shortened by 7 bases and J by 4 bases, with 13 bases between the two germline ends. This CDR3 comprises 14 residues. CDR1 SGHDN and CDR2 FVKESK come from the germline V gene. Specified time point: patch test 2, 6 weeks after DPC sensitization. The treatment denotes: therapeutic diphenylcyclopropenone sensitization with weekly scalp DPC.

The sequence derives from a woman in her forties or fifties with alopecia areata. Some clones in this sample may be carry-over from other donors' samples. Sequencing used whole blood, obtained in connection with sensitization to the hapten diphenylcyclopropenone (DPC). The chain is built from TRBV14 and TRBJ2-2; the D is unclear. This chain's CDR3 is CASKVQASTGELFF. The CDR3 nucleotides read TGTGCCAGCAAAGTGCAGGCTAGCACCGGGGAGCTGTTTTTT.